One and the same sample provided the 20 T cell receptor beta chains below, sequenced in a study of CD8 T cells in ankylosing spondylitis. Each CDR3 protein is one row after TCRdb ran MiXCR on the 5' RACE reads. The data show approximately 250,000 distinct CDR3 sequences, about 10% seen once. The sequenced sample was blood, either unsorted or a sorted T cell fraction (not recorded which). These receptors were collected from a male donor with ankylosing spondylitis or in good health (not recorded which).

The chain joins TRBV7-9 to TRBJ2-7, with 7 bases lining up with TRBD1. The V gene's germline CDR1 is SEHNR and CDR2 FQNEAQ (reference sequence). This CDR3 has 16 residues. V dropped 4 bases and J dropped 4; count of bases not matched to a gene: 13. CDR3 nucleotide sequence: TGTGCCAGCAGCTCCTCCACAGGGGCCCCTATTTACGAGCAGTACTTC. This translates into CASSSSTGAPIYEQYF.

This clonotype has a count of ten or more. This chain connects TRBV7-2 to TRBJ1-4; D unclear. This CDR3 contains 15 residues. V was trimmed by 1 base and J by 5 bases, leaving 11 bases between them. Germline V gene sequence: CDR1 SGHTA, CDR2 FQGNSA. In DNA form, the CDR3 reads TGTGCCAGCAGCTTAGTAGGCGGAAGAAATGAAAAACTGTTTTTT. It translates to CASSLVGGRNEKLFF.

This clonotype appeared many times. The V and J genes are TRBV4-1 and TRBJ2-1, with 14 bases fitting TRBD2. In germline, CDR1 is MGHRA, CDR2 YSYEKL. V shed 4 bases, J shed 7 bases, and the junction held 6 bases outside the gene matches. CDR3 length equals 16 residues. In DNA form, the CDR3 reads TGCGCCAGCAGCCCCCGGACTAGCGGGAGGACTAATGAGCAGTTCTTC. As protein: CASSPRTSGRTNEQFF.

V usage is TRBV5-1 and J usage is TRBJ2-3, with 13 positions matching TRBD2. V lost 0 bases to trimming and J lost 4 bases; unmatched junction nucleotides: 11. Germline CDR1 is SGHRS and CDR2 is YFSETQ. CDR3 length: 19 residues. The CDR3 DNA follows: TGCGCCAGCAGCTTGGCCGGGCTTCGACTAGCGGGAGGAGCAGATACGCAGTATTTT. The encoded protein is CASSLAGLRLAGGADTQYF.

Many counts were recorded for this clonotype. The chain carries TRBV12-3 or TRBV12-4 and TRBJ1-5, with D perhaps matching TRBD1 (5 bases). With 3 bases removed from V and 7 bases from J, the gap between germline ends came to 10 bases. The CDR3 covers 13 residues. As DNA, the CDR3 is TGTGCCAGCAGTTTCGGGGGAAGACAGCCCCAGCATTTT. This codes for CASSFGGRQPQHF.

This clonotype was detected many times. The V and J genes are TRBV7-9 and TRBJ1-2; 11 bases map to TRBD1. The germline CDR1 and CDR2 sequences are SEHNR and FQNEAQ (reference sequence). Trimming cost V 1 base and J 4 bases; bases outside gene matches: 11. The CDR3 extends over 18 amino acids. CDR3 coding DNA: TGTGCCAGCAGCTTAGAGGGACAGGGGGTACTCTACGGCTATGGCTACACCTTC. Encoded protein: CASSLEGQGVLYGYGYTF.

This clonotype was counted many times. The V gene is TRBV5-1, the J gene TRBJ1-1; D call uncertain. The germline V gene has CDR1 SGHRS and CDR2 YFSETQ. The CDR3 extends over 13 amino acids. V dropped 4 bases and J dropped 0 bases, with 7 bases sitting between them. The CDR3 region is CASSADVNTEAFF. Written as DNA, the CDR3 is TGCGCCAGCAGCGCGGACGTGAACACTGAAGCTTTCTTT. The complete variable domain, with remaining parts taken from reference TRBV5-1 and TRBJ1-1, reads KAGVTQTPRYLIKTRGQQVTLSCSPISGHRSVSWYQQTPGQGLQFLFEYFSETQRNKGNFPGRFSGRQFSNSRSEMNVSTLELGDSALYLCASSADVNTEAFFGQGTRLTVV.

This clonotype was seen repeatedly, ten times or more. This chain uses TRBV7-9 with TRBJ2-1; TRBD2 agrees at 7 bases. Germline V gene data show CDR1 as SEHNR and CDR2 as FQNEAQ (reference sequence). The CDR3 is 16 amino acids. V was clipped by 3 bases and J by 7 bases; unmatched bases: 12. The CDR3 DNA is TGTGCCAGCAGCTTTCGTGCTCGCGGGAGTTCGAATGAGCAGTTCTTC. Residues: CASSFRARGSSNEQFF.

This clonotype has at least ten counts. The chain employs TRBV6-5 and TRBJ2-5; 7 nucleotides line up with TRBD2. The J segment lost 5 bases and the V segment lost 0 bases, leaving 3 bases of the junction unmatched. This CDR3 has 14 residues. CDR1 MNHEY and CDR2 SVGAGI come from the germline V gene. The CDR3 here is CASSYSSGEETQYF. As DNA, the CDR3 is TGTGCCAGCAGTTACTCGAGCGGGGAGGAGACCCAGTACTTC.

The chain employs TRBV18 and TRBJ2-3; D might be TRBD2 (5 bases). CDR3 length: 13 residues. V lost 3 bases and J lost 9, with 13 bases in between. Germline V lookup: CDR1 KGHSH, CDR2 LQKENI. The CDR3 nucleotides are TGTGCCAGCTCACCGAGGGCGACGCAAACGCAGTATTTT. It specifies CASSPRATQTQYF.

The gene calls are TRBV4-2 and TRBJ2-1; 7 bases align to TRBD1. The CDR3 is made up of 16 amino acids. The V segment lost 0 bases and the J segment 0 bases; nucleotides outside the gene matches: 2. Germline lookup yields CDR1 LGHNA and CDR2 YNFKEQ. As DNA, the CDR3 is TGTGCCAGCAGCCAAGAGGGGGACAGCTCCTACAATGAGCAGTTCTTC. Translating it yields CASSQEGDSSYNEQFF.

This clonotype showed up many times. CDR3 in amino acids: CASSQDRGGADEQYF. For the CDR3, the DNA is TGTGCCAGCAGCCAAGATCGCGGGGGGGCCGACGAGCAGTACTTC. The rearrangement joins TRBV4-2 to TRBJ2-7, with TRBD2 matching over 9 bases. V lost 0 bases and J lost 5; bases outside the gene matches: 5. The germline V gene has CDR1 LGHNA and CDR2 YNFKEQ. The CDR3 totals 15 residues.

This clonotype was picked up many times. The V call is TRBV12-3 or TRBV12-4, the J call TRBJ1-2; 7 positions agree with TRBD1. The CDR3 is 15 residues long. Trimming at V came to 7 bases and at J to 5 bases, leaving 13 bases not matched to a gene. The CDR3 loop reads CASTHGGTAAYGYTF. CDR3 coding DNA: TGTGCCAGCACCCACGGGGGGACAGCCGCGTATGGCTACACCTTC.

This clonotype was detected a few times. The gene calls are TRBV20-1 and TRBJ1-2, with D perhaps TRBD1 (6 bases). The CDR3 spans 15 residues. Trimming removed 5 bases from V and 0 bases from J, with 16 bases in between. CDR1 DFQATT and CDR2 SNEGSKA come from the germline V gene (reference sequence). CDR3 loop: CSASPGQPTNYGYTF. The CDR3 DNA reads TGCAGTGCTTCTCCTGGACAGCCGACTAACTATGGCTACACCTTC.

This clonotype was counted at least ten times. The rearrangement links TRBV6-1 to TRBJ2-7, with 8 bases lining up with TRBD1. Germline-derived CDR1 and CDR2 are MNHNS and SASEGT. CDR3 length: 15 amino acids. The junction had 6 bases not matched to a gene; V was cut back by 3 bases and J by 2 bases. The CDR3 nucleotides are TGTGCCAGCAGTGAGCTAGGACAGGGCCCCTACGAGCAGTACTTC. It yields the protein CASSELGQGPYEQYF.

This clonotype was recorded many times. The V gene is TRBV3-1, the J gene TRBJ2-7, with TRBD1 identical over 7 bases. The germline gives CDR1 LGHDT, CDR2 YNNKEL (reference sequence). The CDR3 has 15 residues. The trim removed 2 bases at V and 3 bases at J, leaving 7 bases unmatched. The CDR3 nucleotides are TGTGCCAGCAGCCAATCGGACAGGCCCTACTACGAGCAGTACTTC. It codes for CASSQSDRPYYEQYF.

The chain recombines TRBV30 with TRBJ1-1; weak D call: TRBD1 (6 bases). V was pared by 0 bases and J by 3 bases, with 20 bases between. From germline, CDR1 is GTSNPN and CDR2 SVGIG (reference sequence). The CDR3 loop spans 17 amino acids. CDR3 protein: CAWSVRLGGKVYTEAFF. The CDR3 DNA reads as TGTGCCTGGAGTGTACGGTTAGGGGGGAAGGTGTACACTGAAGCTTTCTTT.

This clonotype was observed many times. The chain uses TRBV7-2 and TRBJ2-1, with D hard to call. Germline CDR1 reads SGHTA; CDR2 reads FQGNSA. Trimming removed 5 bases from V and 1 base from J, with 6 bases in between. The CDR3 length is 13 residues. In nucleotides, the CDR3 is TGTGCCAGCAGCCCTGGGTCCTACAATGAGCAGTTCTTC. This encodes CASSPGSYNEQFF.

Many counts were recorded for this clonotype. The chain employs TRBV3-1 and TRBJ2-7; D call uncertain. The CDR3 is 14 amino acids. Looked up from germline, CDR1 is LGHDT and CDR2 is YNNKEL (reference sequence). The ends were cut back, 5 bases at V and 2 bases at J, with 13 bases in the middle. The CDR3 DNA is TGTGCCAGCAGCTTCGGGCCTCTCCCCTACGAGCAGTACTTC. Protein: CASSFGPLPYEQYF.

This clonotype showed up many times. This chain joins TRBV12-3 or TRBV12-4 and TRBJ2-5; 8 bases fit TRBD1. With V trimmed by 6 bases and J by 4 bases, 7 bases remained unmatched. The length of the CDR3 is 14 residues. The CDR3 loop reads CASSAQGARETQYF. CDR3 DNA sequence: TGTGCCAGCAGCGCCCAGGGGGCGAGAGAGACCCAGTACTTC.